This TCR beta chain derives from a study of CD8+CD57+ T cells in acquired aplastic anemia. Study overall: An average of roughly 3.2 ug of DNA was obtained from sorted CD4+ and CD8+ cells. The study, taken as a whole, reports: Significance was not reached for CD8+ Simpson's diversity between patients and controls. Patients and controls were found to share fewer than 35 CD8+ CDR3 sequences.

The template used for profiling TCR beta VDJ and CDR3 was genomic DNA. TCRdb itself ran the reads through MiXCR, one entry per CDR3 protein. The sample lists some 290,000 distinct CDR3 sequences; 55% to 60% were seen once. On this clonotype: Its antigen is unknown.

The TCR was taken from a human donor with severe aplastic anemia or a healthy control (not recorded which). What was sequenced was sorted CD4+, CD8+, or CD8+CD57+ T cells (not recorded which) from PBMCs.

The chain's CDR3 is CAIRGDREGEQFF. Written as DNA, the CDR3 is TGTGCCATCAGGGGGGATAGGGAGGGTGAGCAGTTCTTC. V is TRBV10-3 and J is TRBJ2-1; 7 bases match TRBD2. The CDR3 extends over 13 amino acids. The V gene's germline CDR1 is ENHRY and CDR2 SYGVKD. Unmatched junction bases numbered 8, after V lost 6 bases and J lost 9 bases.